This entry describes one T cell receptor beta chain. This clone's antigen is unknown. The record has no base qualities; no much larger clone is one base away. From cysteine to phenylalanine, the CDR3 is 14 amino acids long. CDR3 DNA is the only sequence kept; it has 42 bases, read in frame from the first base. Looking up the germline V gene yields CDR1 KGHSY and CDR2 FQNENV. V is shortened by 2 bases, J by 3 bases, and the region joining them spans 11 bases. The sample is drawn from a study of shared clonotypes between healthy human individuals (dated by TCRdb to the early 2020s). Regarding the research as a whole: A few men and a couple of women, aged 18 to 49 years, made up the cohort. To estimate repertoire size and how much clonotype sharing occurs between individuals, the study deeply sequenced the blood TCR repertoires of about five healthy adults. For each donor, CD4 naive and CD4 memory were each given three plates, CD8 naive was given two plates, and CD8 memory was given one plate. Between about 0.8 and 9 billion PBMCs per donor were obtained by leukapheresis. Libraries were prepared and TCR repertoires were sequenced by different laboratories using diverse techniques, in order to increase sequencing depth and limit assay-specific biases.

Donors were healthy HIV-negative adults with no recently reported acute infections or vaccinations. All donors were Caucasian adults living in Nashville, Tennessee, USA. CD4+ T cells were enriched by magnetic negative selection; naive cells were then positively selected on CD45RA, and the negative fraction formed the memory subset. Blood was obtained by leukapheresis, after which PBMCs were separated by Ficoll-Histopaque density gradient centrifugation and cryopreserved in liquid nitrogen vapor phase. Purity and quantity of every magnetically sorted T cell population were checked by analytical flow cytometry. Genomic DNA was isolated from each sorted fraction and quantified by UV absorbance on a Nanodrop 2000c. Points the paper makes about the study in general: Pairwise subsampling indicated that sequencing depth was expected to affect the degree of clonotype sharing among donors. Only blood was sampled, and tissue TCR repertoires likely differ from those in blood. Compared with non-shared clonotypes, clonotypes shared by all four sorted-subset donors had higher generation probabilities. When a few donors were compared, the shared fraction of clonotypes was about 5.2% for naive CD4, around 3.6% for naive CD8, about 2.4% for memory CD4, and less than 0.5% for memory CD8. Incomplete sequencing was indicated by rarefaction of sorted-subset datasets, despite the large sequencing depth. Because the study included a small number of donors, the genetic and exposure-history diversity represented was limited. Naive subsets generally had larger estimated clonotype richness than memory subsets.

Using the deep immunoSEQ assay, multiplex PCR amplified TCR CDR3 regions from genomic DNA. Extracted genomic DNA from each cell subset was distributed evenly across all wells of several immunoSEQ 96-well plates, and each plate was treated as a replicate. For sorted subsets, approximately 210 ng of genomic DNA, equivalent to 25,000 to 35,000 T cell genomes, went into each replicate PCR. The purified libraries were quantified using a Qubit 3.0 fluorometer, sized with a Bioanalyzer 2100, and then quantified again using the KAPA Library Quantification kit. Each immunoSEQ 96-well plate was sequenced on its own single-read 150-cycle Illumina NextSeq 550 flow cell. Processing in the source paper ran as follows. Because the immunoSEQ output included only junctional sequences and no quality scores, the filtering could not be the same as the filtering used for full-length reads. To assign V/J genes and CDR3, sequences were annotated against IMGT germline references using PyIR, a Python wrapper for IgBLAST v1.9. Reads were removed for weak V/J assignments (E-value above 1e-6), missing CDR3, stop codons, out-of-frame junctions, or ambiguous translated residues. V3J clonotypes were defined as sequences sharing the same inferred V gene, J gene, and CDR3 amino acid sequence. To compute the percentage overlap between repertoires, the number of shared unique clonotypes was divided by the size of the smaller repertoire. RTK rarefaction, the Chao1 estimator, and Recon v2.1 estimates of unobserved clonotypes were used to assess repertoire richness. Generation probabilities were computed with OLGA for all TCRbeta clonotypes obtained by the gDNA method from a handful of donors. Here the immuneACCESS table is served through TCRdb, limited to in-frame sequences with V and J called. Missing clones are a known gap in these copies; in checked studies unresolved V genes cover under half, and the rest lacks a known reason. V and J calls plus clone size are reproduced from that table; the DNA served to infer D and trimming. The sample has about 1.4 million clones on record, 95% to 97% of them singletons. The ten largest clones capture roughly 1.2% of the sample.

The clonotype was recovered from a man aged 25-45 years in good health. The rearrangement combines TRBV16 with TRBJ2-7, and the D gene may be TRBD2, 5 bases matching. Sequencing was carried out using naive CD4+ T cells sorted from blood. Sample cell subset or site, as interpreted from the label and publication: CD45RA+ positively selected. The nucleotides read TGTGCCAGCAGCCAAGACTCCGGAGGCTACGAGCAGTACTTC. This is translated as CASSQDSGGYEQYF. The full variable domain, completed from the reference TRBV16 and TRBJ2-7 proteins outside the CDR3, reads GEEVAQTPKHLVRGEGQKAKLYCAPIKGHSYVFWYQQVLKNEFKFLISFQNENVFDETGMPKERFSAKCLPNSPCSLEIQATKLEDSAVYFCASSQDSGGYEQYFGPGTRLTVT.